The 6 T cell receptor beta chains given below trace back to one sample, sequenced in a study of T cells in Graves' hyperthyroidism and ophthalmopathy. Amplification of TCR beta CDR3 regions used RNA as the template. In the first-round RT-PCR of the TCR CDR3, the HTBI primer set was used. TCRdb re-analysed the multiplex PCR reads in MiXCR, keeping a single row per CDR3 protein. This sample carries roughly 740,000 distinct CDR3 sequences, around 17% of them seen once, and the ten largest clones take under 9.5%. The sequenced sample consisted of blood. The receptors shown here come from a man aged 18 to 29 with Graves' hyperthyroidism.

V is TRBV11-3 and J is TRBJ2-5; D possibly corresponds to TRBD2 (5 bases). V lost 3 bases and J lost 5, with 13 bases in between. CDR1 is SGHNT, CDR2 YENEEA, per germline. The CDR3 sequence is 14 residues long. The CDR3 reads CASSLSPVAETQYF. The CDR3 nucleotides read TGTGCCAGCAGCTTGTCGCCGGTAGCGGAGACCCAGTACTTC.

This clonotype has more than one count but fewer than ten. This chain connects TRBV6-1 to TRBJ1-6; 9 bases agree with TRBD1. The V gene's germline CDR1 is MNHNS and CDR2 SASEGT. CDR3 length equals 16 residues. Losses at the gene ends were 2 bases for V and 7 bases for J; bases not matched to a gene: 6. CDR3 residues: CASSERTGTGNSPLHF. The CDR3 DNA follows: TGTGCCAGCAGTGAACGCACCGGGACAGGGAATTCACCCCTCCACTTT.

This clonotype was picked up one time. The chain links TRBV9 to TRBJ2-3; 10 positions agree with TRBD1. V was clipped by 4 bases and J by 6 bases; unmatched bases: 11. Germline V CDR1 and CDR2: SGDLS, YYNGEE. This CDR3 is built from 16 residues. CDR3 in DNA: TGTGCCAGCAGCCCATCCGGGACAGGGGTCCCCGATACGCAGTATTTT. Its translation: CASSPSGTGVPDTQYF.

This clonotype was recorded at least ten times. The V call is TRBV2, the J call TRBJ2-7; possibly TRBD1 for D (7 bases). With 10 bases removed from V and 1 base from J, the gap between germline ends came to 17 bases. Germline CDR1 SNHLY, CDR2 FYNNEI. The CDR3 loop spans 14 amino acids. The CDR3 DNA is TGTGCCACCGACTCAGGGGGGAAATCCTACGAGCAGTACTTC. As protein: CATDSGGKSYEQYF.

This clonotype was recorded a few times. This chain joins TRBV29-1 and TRBJ1-1, with 7 bases that match TRBD1. From germline, CDR1 is SQVTM and CDR2 ANQGSEA. The CDR3 is 14 amino acids. Trimming took 6 bases from V and 4 from J; bases not matched to a gene: 11. CDR3 sequence (DNA): TGCAGCGTACTACGACAGGGCCGGGCCACTGAAGCTTTCTTT. It encodes CSVLRQGRATEAFF.

This clonotype occurred many times. V gene TRBV18 combines with J gene TRBJ2-5; 9 positions agree with TRBD1. This CDR3 region has 15 residues. Germline loops: CDR1 KGHSH, CDR2 LQKENI. V lost 2 bases to trimming and J lost 5 bases; unmatched junction nucleotides: 6. Written as DNA, the CDR3 is TGTGCCAGCTCACCAATAGGGACAGGGTTGGAGACCCAGTACTTC. It specifies CASSPIGTGLETQYF.